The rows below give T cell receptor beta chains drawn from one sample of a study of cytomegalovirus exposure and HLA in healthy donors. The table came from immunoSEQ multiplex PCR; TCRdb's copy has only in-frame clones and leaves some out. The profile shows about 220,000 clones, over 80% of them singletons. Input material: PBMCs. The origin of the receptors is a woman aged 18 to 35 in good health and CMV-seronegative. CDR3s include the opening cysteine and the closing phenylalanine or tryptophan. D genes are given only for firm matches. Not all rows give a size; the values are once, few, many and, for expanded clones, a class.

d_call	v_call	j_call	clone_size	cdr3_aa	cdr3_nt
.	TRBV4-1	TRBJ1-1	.	CASSQGPGTEAFF	TGCGCCAGCAGCCAAGGACCAGGCACTGAAGCTTTCTTT
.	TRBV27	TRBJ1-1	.	CASSPGRGAGAFF	TGTGCCAGCAGTCCCGGGCGGGGGGCAGGAGCTTTCTTT
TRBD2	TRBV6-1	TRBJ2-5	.	CASSVLVAGGGGRGETQYF	TGTGCCAGCAGTGTCCTCGTAGCGGGAGGAGGGGGACGGGGGGAGACCCAGTACTTC
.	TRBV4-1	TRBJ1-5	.	CASSQEPVRQPQHF	TGCGCCAGCAGCCAAGAGCCGGTTCGTCAGCCCCAGCATTTT
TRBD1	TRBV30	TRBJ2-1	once	CAWVDRGKNEQFF	TGTGCCTGGGTGGACAGGGGAAAAAATGAGCAGTTCTTC
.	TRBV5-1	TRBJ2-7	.	CASALGGGTRDEQYF	TGCGCCAGCGCCTTAGGGGGAGGGACACGCGACGAGCAGTACTTC
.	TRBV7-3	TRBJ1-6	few	CASSREGGFNSPLHF	TGTGCCAGCAGCCGGGAGGGTGGGTTCAATTCACCCCTCCACTTT
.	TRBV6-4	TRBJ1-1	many	CASSDPPGTEAFF	TGTGCCAGCAGTGACCCGCCGGGGACTGAAGCTTTCTTT
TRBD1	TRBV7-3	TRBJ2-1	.	CASSPSRTGLSSYNEQFF	TGTGCCAGCAGCCCCTCCCGGACAGGGCTAAGCTCCTACAATGAGCAGTTCTTC
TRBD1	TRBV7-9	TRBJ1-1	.	CASSKDRGSGTEAFF	TGTGCCAGCAGCAAAGACAGGGGGTCGGGAACTGAAGCTTTCTTT
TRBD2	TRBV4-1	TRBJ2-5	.	CASSLVGGSGETQYF	TGCGCCAGCAGCCTTGTTGGCGGGAGTGGAGAGACCCAGTACTTC
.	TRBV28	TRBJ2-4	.	CASSFRGLAKNIQYF	TGTGCCAGCAGTTTTCGGGGACTTGCCAAAAACATTCAGTACTTC
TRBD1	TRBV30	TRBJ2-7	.	CACRTGSWEQYF	TGTGCCTGCCGGACAGGCTCCTGGGAGCAGTACTTC
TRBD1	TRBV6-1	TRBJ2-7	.	CASSGDRYEQYF	TGTGCCAGCAGTGGGGACAGGTACGAGCAGTACTTC
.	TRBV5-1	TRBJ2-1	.	CASNPVVAGGEQFF	TGCGCCAGCAACCCGGTGGTCGCCGGGGGTGAGCAGTTCTTC
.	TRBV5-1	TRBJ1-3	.	CASSTDLQGSSGNTIYF	TGCGCCAGCAGCACAGATTTGCAGGGGAGCTCTGGAAACACCATATATTTT
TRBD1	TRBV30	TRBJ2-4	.	CAWSRGDRIKYF	TGTGCCTGGAGTAGGGGGGACAGGATAAAGTACTTC
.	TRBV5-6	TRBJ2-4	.	CASSLEVGARGKNIQYF	TGTGCCAGCAGCTTGGAGGTGGGGGCCCGGGGCAAAAACATTCAGTACTTC
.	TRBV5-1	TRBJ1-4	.	CASSFERGVNEKLFF	TGCGCCAGCAGCTTCGAACGGGGGGTTAATGAAAAACTGTTTTTT
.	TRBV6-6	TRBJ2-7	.	CASTDITVFYEQYF	TGTGCCAGCACCGACATTACCGTGTTCTACGAGCAGTACTTC
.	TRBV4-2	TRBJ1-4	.	CASSHRQGINEKLFF	TGTGCCAGCAGCCATCGTCAGGGCATCAATGAAAAACTGTTTTTT
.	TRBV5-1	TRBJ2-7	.	CASSPSRSYEQYF	TGCGCCAGCAGCCCGAGTCGGTCCTACGAGCAGTACTTC
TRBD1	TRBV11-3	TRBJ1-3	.	CASSFGTVGNTIYF	TGTGCCAGCAGCTTCGGGACAGTCGGAAACACCATATATTTT
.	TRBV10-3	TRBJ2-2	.	CAINPSLGRGTGELFF	TGTGCCATCAATCCCTCCTTGGGGAGGGGGACCGGGGAGCTGTTTTTT
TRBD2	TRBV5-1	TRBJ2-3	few	CASSLVPSGRASDTQYF	TGCGCCAGCAGCTTGGTTCCTAGCGGGAGGGCCAGTGATACGCAGTATTTT
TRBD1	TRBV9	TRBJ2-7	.	CASSGDRGDEQYF	TGTGCCAGCAGCGGGGACAGGGGCGACGAGCAGTACTTC
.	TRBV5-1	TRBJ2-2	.	CASSRLVAGELFF	TGCGCCAGCAGCCGACTAGTTGCCGGGGAGCTGTTTTTT
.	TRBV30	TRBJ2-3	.	CAWSVRAAGGTDTQYF	TGTGCCTGGAGTGTACGTGCGGCAGGGGGCACAGATACGCAGTATTTT
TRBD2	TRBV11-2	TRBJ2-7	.	CASSLETSGSYEQYF	TGTGCCAGCAGCTTAGAGACTAGCGGGAGCTACGAGCAGTACTTC
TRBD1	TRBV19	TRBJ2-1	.	CASSIATGGYNEQFF	TGTGCCAGTAGTATAGCAACAGGGGGTTACAATGAGCAGTTCTTC
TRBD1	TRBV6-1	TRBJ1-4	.	CASVQGADEKLFF	TGTGCCAGCGTACAGGGGGCTGATGAAAAACTGTTTTTT
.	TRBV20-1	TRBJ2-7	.	CSALSYEQYF	TGCAGTGCCCTCTCCTACGAGCAGTACTTC
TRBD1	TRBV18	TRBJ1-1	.	CASSPRDTGGGNTEAFF	TGTGCCAGCTCACCGCGAGATACAGGGGGCGGAAACACTGAAGCTTTCTTT
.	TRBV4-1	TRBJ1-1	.	CASSLGAPTEAFF	TGCGCCAGCAGCCTAGGGGCTCCGACTGAAGCTTTCTTT
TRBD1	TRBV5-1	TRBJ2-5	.	CASSRQPGQGQETQYF	TGCGCCAGCAGCCGACAACCGGGACAGGGCCAAGAGACCCAGTACTTC
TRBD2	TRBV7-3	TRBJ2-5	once	CASSFGRSETQYF	TGTGCCAGCAGCTTCGGGAGGTCGGAGACCCAGTACTTC
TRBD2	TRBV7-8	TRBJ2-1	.	CASSLVRGSGSSYNEQFF	TGTGCCAGCAGCTTAGTGCGGGGGTCCGGGAGCTCCTACAATGAGCAGTTCTTC